Below, 7 T cell receptor beta chains from the same sample are listed, as sequenced in a study of response to subunit inactivated influenza vaccine. In TCRdb, the RT-PCR reads were re-called with MiXCR into one record per CDR3 protein. The sample includes approximately 500,000 distinct CDR3 sequences, around 15% of them seen just once. This specimen consisted of PBMCs from blood, obtained roughly 13 days after vaccination. The receptors shown here come from a man aged 50 to 59 who received an inactivated influenza vaccine.

This chain uses TRBV19 with TRBJ2-4, with 7 bases lining up with TRBD1. Germline V gene data show CDR1 as LNHDA and CDR2 as SQIVND (reference sequence). The length of the CDR3 is 14 residues. J was trimmed by 8 bases and V by 4 bases; bases with no gene match: 8. CDR3 amino acids: CASSRQGSSDIQYF. CDR3 nucleotide sequence: TGTGCCAGTAGTAGACAGGGTTCGTCGGACATTCAGTACTTC.

The J gene is TRBJ1-2, the V gene TRBV6-5; 9 bases are a match to TRBD1. CDR1 and CDR2 (germline): MNHEY, SVGAGI. The length of the CDR3 is 15 residues. V lost 4 bases to trimming and J lost 7 bases; unmatched junction nucleotides: 10. Here the CDR3 DNA reads TGTGCCAGCAGTTCCCTAGGACAGGGGACTGTTGGCTACACCTTC. Its translation: CASSSLGQGTVGYTF.

This clonotype showed up just a few times. This sequence joins TRBV10-3 and TRBJ2-1, with 7 bases fitting TRBD2. V trimming: 2 bases; J trimming: 7 bases; junction bases outside the gene matches: 8. Germline V CDR1 and CDR2: ENHRY, SYGVKD. CDR3 size: 15 residues. DNA of the CDR3: TGTGCCATCAGTGAGCAGGCTAGCGGAGGGAATGAGCAGTTCTTC. This codes for CAISEQASGGNEQFF.

The rearrangement joins TRBV7-3 to TRBJ2-1; D ambiguous. The CDR3 is made up of 14 amino acids. The ends were cut back, 2 bases at V and 4 bases at J, with 9 bases in the middle. The germline V gene has CDR1 SGHTA and CDR2 FQGTGA. The CDR3 sequence is CASSLQARYNEQFF. CDR3 DNA sequence: TGTGCCAGCAGCTTACAAGCAAGGTACAATGAGCAGTTCTTC.

The table lists this clonotype with a few counts. The rearrangement uses TRBV11-2 and TRBJ2-3; D is unclear. Per the germline V gene, CDR1 is SGHAT and CDR2 is FQNNGV. Trimming stripped 3 bases from V and 6 bases from J, with 13 bases between. The CDR3 is 14 residues long. The CDR3 sequence: CASSFVSSTDTQYF. CDR3 bases: TGTGCCAGCAGCTTCGTCTCTTCCACGGATACGCAGTATTTT.

Only a few counts were recorded for this clonotype. The rearrangement uses TRBV12-3 or TRBV12-4 and TRBJ2-1; TRBD2 agrees at 12 bases. The CDR3 sequence is 14 residues long. V was clipped by 2 bases and J by 9 bases; unmatched bases: 2. CDR3 region: CASSLSSGRGEQFF. DNA for the CDR3: TGTGCCAGCAGTTTATCTAGCGGGAGGGGTGAGCAGTTCTTC.

The rearrangement links TRBV7-9 to TRBJ2-5; possible D gene TRBD2, 5 bases. The CDR3 runs to 15 residues. Trimming took 5 bases from V and 2 from J, leaving 15 bases between them. Germline loops: CDR1 SEHNR, CDR2 FQNEAQ (reference sequence). This chain's CDR3 is CASSGAAVGQETQYF. CDR3 in DNA: TGTGCCAGCAGCGGAGCAGCGGTCGGACAAGAGACCCAGTACTTC.